These 32 T cell receptor beta chains were all obtained from the same sample, sequenced in a study of OX40 agonist ivuxolimab in advanced cancers. Here immunoSEQ multiplex PCR was the method, and the copy in TCRdb shows in-frame clones only, minus some. The table includes 83,000 or so clones, approximately 90% detected once. Source: CD4+ or CD8+ T cells sorted from blood, taken in a trial of the OX40 agonist ivuxolimab. The receptors were sampled from an adult with an advanced solid tumor such as melanoma, head and neck, liver or kidney cancer.

The V and J genes are TRBV7-2 and TRBJ2-7, with unresolved D. CDR3 length equals 13 residues. Germline CDR1 reads SGHTA; CDR2 reads FQGNSA. Deletions cut 1 base from V and 6 bases from J, with 10 bases between. The CDR3 DNA sequence: TGTGCCAGCAGCTTAGGTATTGTGGGCGAGCAGTACTTC. It specifies CASSLGIVGEQYF.

The rearrangement links TRBV6-1 to TRBJ1-1; D is uncertain. The germline V gene encodes CDR1 MNHNS and CDR2 SASEGT. This CDR3 has 11 residues. The V end was cut by 2 bases, the J end by 7 bases, with 5 bases between. DNA for the CDR3: TGTGCCAGCAGTGAAACGGGTGAAGCTTTCTTT. Its translation: CASSETGEAFF.

The chain recombines TRBV7-3 with TRBJ1-2; 8 bases are a match to TRBD1. The CDR3 contains 14 residues. Losses at the gene ends were 6 bases for V and 8 bases for J; bases not matched to a gene: 11. Germline V gene lookup returns CDR1 SGHTA and CDR2 FQGTGA. The DNA for the CDR3 is TGTGCCAGCAGGGTGTCCGGGACAGGAGGAGGCTACACCTTC. Amino acids: CASRVSGTGGGYTF.

The chain joins TRBV15 to TRBJ1-1; D unclear. V dropped 6 bases and J dropped 0 bases, with 17 bases sitting between them. This CDR3 region has 16 residues. Germline CDR1 reads LNHNV; CDR2 reads YYDKDF (reference sequence). CDR3 nucleotide sequence: TGTGCCACCAGAGGAAGGACTGCCCGTATGAACACTGAAGCTTTCTTT. Its protein product is CATRGRTARMNTEAFF.

The CDR3 loop is CAIKFCWRQSTDTQYF. As DNA, the CDR3 is TGTGCCATCAAGTTTTGTTGGAGACAGAGCACAGATACGCAGTATTTT. This rearrangement joins TRBV21-1 to TRBJ2-3; TRBD1 is the table's D call, not checked against the DNA. TRBV21-1 is recorded as a pseudogene. The CDR3 is 16 amino acids.

This clone was observed a single time. V is TRBV4-3 and J is TRBJ1-3; D is possibly TRBD1 (6 bases). The CDR3 loop spans 16 amino acids. V shed 2 bases and J shed 4 bases, with 15 bases lying between them. Germline CDR1 and CDR2: LGHNA and YSLEER. The CDR3 region has the DNA TGCGCCAGCAGCCAATCGTTAGGGGGAGGAGGAAACACCATATATTTT. Amino acids: CASSQSLGGGGNTIYF.

This chain joins TRBV7-2 and TRBJ2-2; D possibly uses TRBD1 or TRBD2 (5 bases each). The CDR3 covers 17 residues. Germline-derived CDR1 and CDR2 are SGHTA and FQGNSA. V shed 1 base and J shed 2 bases, with 14 bases lying between them. This chain's CDR3 is CASSLGARWDNTGELFF. The CDR3 DNA is TGTGCCAGCAGCTTAGGTGCCAGGTGGGACAACACCGGGGAGCTGTTTTTT.

V is TRBV10-3 and J is TRBJ2-7, with D possibly being TRBD1 (5 bases). Germline CDR1 is ENHRY and CDR2 is SYGVKD. V was shortened by 0 bases and J by 4 bases, with 13 bases between the two germline ends. This CDR3 comprises 15 residues. The CDR3 sequence: CAISESDSPSYEQYF. The DNA of the CDR3 is TGTGCCATCAGTGAGTCTGACAGTCCGTCGTACGAGCAGTACTTC.

V gene TRBV7-2 combines with J gene TRBJ1-4, with D tentatively TRBD1 (5 bases). The CDR3 length is 13 residues. Between the trimmed V and J ends, which lost 5 bases and 7 bases, there was a span of 11 bases. The germline CDR1 and CDR2 sequences are SGHTA and FQGNSA. The CDR3 sequence: CASSPGGGEKLFF. The CDR3 coding sequence is TGTGCCAGCAGCCCGGGGGGGGGTGAAAAACTGTTTTTT.

This clone was found once. Sequence at one end of the junction differs from germline and may be a read error. The chain joins TRBV27 to TRBJ2-5; possible D gene TRBD1, 6 bases. The length of the CDR3 is 14 residues. The germline V gene encodes CDR1 MNHEY and CDR2 SMNVEV (reference sequence). The CDR3 region is CASSILGQQEAQYF. The CDR3 DNA reads as TGTGCCAGCAGTATCCTCGGACAGCAAGAGGCCCAGTACTTC.

V usage is TRBV7-8 and J usage is TRBJ2-1; D gene unclear. CDR3 length equals 11 residues. CDR1 and CDR2 from the germline V gene are SGHVS and FQNEAQ. V lost 5 bases and J 10 bases, leaving 9 bases between the germline ends. The CDR3 is CASSVSHEQFF. In DNA form, the CDR3 reads TGTGCCAGCAGCGTTAGCCACGAGCAGTTCTTC.

This clone was seen only once. The rearrangement joins TRBV28 to TRBJ1-5; D is uncertain. Trimming pared 2 bases from V and 1 base from J, leaving 15 bases between. The CDR3 runs 17 residues. Per the germline V gene, CDR1 is MDHEN and CDR2 is SYDVKM. This CDR3 reads CASSLRLSGNSNQPQHF. The DNA for the CDR3 is TGTGCCAGCAGTTTACGATTGTCGGGGAACAGCAATCAGCCCCAGCATTTT.

The rearrangement links TRBV5-1 to TRBJ2-5, with D uncertain. This CDR3 is built from 14 residues. V dropped 2 bases and J dropped 0 bases, with 8 bases sitting between them. CDR1 SGHRS and CDR2 YFSETQ come from the germline V gene. The CDR3 loop is CASSFGANQETQYF. CDR3 nucleotide sequence: TGCGCCAGCAGCTTTGGAGCGAACCAAGAGACCCAGTACTTC.

CDR3 region: CASSIGRSGTYEQYF. The CDR3 coding sequence is TGTGCCAGTAGTATTGGTCGGAGCGGAACCTACGAGCAGTACTTC. The chain carries TRBV19 and TRBJ2-7; D possibly corresponds to TRBD2 (5 bases). Germline V lookup: CDR1 LNHDA, CDR2 SQIVND (reference sequence). Trimming cost V 3 bases and J 2 bases, with 14 bases left between them. The CDR3 is made up of 15 amino acids.

The genes are TRBV5-1 and TRBJ2-5; a possible D gene is TRBD2 (6 bases). The length of the CDR3 is 11 residues. V was clipped by 2 bases and J by 8 bases, with 7 bases between them. CDR1 and CDR2 from the germline V gene are SGHRS and YFSETQ. The chain's CDR3 is CASSLGTTQYF. The CDR3 nucleotides are TGCGCCAGCAGCTTAGGGACTACCCAGTACTTC.

J is TRBJ2-7 and V is TRBV18; D may be TRBD1 or TRBD2 (5 bases each). Trimming left V 6 bases short and J 2 bases short, with 17 bases between. The germline CDR1 and CDR2 sequences are KGHSH and LQKENI. This CDR3 spans 15 amino acids. CDR3 sequence: CASSLSPLGAYEQYF. The CDR3 DNA follows: TGTGCCAGCTCCCTCTCCCCCCTGGGGGCCTACGAGCAGTACTTC.

The gene calls are TRBV6-5 and TRBJ2-7; 15 bases agree with TRBD2. J gave up 5 bases and V 5 bases, and 4 bases lay outside the gene matches. CDR1 is MNHEY, CDR2 SVGAGI, per germline. The CDR3 has 15 residues. CDR3 in DNA: TGTGCCAGCAGTCCCCGGACTAGCGGGAGGGACGAGCAGTACTTC. Its translation: CASSPRTSGRDEQYF.

The chain combines TRBV18 with TRBJ1-1, with D hard to call. The CDR3 runs to 15 residues. V lost 3 bases and J lost 0, with 11 bases in between. Looked up from germline, CDR1 is KGHSH and CDR2 is LQKENI. The chain's CDR3 is CASSPRLDLNTEAFF. In DNA, the CDR3 is TGTGCCAGCTCACCCCGCTTAGATTTGAACACTGAAGCTTTCTTT.

V gene TRBV25-1 combines with J gene TRBJ2-7; 7 bases are shared with TRBD2. With V trimmed by 6 bases and J by 0 bases, 5 bases remained unmatched. Per the germline V gene, CDR1 is MGHDK and CDR2 is SYGVNS. The CDR3 is 14 residues long. Here the CDR3 reads CASREGGSSYEQYF. The CDR3 DNA is TGTGCCAGCAGAGAAGGCGGGAGCTCCTACGAGCAGTACTTC.

V usage is TRBV5-4 and J usage is TRBJ1-2, with TRBD1 matching over 9 bases. The germline V gene encodes CDR1 SGHNT and CDR2 YYREEE (reference sequence). The ends lost 4 bases at V and 1 base at J; junction bases unmatched: 8. This CDR3 comprises 16 residues. This chain's CDR3 is CASSRRTGADNYGYTF. The CDR3 DNA follows: TGTGCCAGCAGCCGCCGGACAGGGGCGGATAACTATGGCTACACCTTC.

Turning to this clone: An end of the junction differs from the germline gene, which may be a read error. The chain has TRBV6-5 and TRBJ2-7; perhaps TRBD1 as D (6 bases). Germline values: CDR1 MNHEY, CDR2 SVGAGI. CDR3 size: 16 residues. CDR3 residues: CASSYSGDKLLYGQYF. The CDR3 bases are TGTGCCAGCAGTTACTCCGGGGACAAACTACTCTACGGGCAGTACTTC.

This sequence joins TRBV11-2 and TRBJ2-3; the match to TRBD2 covers 9 bases. The CDR3 totals 18 residues. Trimming removed 1 base from V and 2 bases from J; junction bases left unmatched: 10. CDR1 is SGHAT, CDR2 FQNNGV, per germline. CDR3 region: CASSLGTGTSYSTDTQYF. CDR3 nucleotide sequence: TGTGCCAGCAGCTTAGGTACCGGGACTAGCTACTCCACAGATACGCAGTATTTT.

This chain joins TRBV7-9 and TRBJ2-1; D is undetermined. Trimming cost V 3 bases and J 6 bases, with 9 bases left between them. Germline V gene data show CDR1 as SEHNR and CDR2 as FQNEAQ (reference sequence). The CDR3 has 13 amino acids. The CDR3 DNA reads TGTGCCAGCAGCTTGAATCTCGGCAATGAGCAGTTCTTC. Its protein is CASSLNLGNEQFF.

The chain couples TRBV11-1 to TRBJ2-7, with 8 bases that match TRBD2. The CDR3 contains 14 residues. After removal of 4 bases from V and 7 bases from J, the junction contained 9 bases not matched to a gene. Germline CDR1 and CDR2: SGHAT and FQDESV (reference sequence). The chain's CDR3 is CASSSGLGSWEQYF. Here the CDR3 DNA reads TGTGCCAGCAGCTCGGGACTAGGCTCGTGGGAGCAGTACTTC.

This chain joins TRBV7-9 and TRBJ1-4; TRBD1 might be the D (6 bases). Between the trimmed V and J ends, which lost 4 bases and 1 base, there was a span of 10 bases. The CDR3 has 15 amino acids. Germline V gene sequence: CDR1 SEHNR, CDR2 FQNEAQ (reference sequence). The DNA for the CDR3 is TGTGCCAGCAGCTCGCCCAGGGGAACTAATGAAAAACTGTTTTTT. Residues: CASSSPRGTNEKLFF.

This chain connects TRBV5-1 to TRBJ1-1, with 11 bases aligning to TRBD1. This CDR3 is built from 14 residues. Germline V CDR1 and CDR2: SGHRS, YFSETQ. J was trimmed by 6 bases and V by 4 bases; bases with no gene match: 5. The CDR3 is CASSTGTGGAEAFF. The CDR3 DNA sequence: TGCGCCAGCAGCACAGGGACAGGGGGTGCTGAAGCTTTCTTT.

V usage is TRBV28 and J usage is TRBJ1-2, with unresolved D. The germline CDR1 and CDR2 sequences are MDHEN and SYDVKM. Between the trimmed V and J ends, which lost 2 bases and 4 bases, there was a span of 17 bases. The CDR3 is 16 residues long. This CDR3 reads CASSLRAEGGIYGYTF. The CDR3 bases are TGTGCCAGCAGTTTAAGGGCCGAGGGAGGCATCTATGGCTACACCTTC.

This chain joins TRBV4-1 and TRBJ1-2; D uncertain. The CDR3 runs 17 residues. Germline CDR1 is MGHRA and CDR2 is YSYEKL. Trimming took off 2 bases at V and 0 bases at J, with 16 bases between the two ends. The CDR3: CASSQNSFYSPNYGYTF. In nucleotides, the CDR3 is TGCGCCAGCAGCCAAAACTCCTTCTACAGCCCTAACTATGGCTACACCTTC.

J is TRBJ2-2 and V is TRBV11-3; TRBD2 matches 10 bases. CDR1 SGHNT and CDR2 YENEEA come from the germline V gene. J lost 1 base, V lost 4 bases, and 6 bases had no gene match. The CDR3 contains 17 residues. Here the CDR3 DNA reads TGTGCCAGCAGCTACCTAGCGGGAGCCGTGAACACCGGGGAGCTGTTTTTT. Protein product: CASSYLAGAVNTGELFF.

In its sample, this clone was seen once. The chain links TRBV18 to TRBJ2-2; unclear D gene. The V and J ends lost 4 bases and 0 bases respectively, with 12 bases between them. CDR3 size: 16 residues. Germline V lookup: CDR1 KGHSH, CDR2 LQKENI. The chain's CDR3 is CASSLRWAANTGELFF. The CDR3 bases are TGTGCCAGCTCACTGCGATGGGCAGCGAACACCGGGGAGCTGTTTTTT.

The chain joins TRBV4-2 to TRBJ2-1, with TRBD2 identical over 8 bases. The CDR3 loop spans 16 amino acids. After removal of 4 bases from V and 7 bases from J, the junction contained 12 bases not matched to a gene. Looked up from germline, CDR1 is LGHNA and CDR2 is YNFKEQ. CDR3 residues: CASSLSPGLEGNEQFF. CDR3 DNA sequence: TGTGCCAGCAGCCTTTCACCGGGACTAGAAGGGAATGAGCAGTTCTTC.

The chain employs TRBV6-5 and TRBJ1-2; TRBD1 might be the D (6 bases). The CDR3 totals 14 residues. Deletions cut 6 bases from V and 7 bases from J, with 18 bases between. Germline V gene data show CDR1 as MNHEY and CDR2 as SVGAGI. CDR3 residues: CASRVQGLSGGYTF. In nucleotides, the CDR3 is TGTGCCAGCAGGGTCCAGGGGCTCTCCGGTGGCTACACCTTC.